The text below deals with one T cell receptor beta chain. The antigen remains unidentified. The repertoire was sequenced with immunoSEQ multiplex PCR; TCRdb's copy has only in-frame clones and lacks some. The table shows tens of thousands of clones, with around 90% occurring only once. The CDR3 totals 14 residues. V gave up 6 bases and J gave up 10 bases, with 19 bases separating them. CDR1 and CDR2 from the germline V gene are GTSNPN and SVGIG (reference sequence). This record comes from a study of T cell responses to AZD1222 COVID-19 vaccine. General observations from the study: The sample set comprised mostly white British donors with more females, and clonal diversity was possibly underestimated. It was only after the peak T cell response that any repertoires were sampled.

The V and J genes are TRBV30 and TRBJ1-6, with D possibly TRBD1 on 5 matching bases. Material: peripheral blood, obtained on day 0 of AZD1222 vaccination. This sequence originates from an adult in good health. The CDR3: CACSPTADGSPLHF. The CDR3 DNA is TGTGCCTGTTCGCCGACAGCGGACGGATCACCCCTCCACTTT.